This T cell receptor beta chain was recovered during a study of T cell responses to AZD1222 COVID-19 vaccine. The J segment lost 3 bases and the V segment lost 0 bases, leaving 3 bases of the junction unmatched. Germline lookup yields CDR1 SGHRS and CDR2 YFSETQ. CDR3 length equals 15 residues. Clones were read by immunoSEQ multiplex PCR, and TCRdb kept only the in-frame ones, dropping some. The sample holds about 150,000 clones, less than 90% seen once. The specimen was peripheral blood, collected on day 0 of AZD1222 vaccination. This clonotype was sampled from an adult in good health. The rearrangement links TRBV5-1 to TRBJ2-1, with 7 bases matching TRBD1. The CDR3 nucleotides read TGCGCCAGCAGCTTGGACAGGGGCGTCTACAATGAGCAGTTCTTC. Residues: CASSLDRGVYNEQFF. Filled out from reference TRBV5-1 and TRBJ2-1, the complete variable domain reads KAGVTQTPRYLIKTRGQQVTLSCSPISGHRSVSWYQQTPGQGLQFLFEYFSETQRNKGNFPGRFSGRQFSNSRSEMNVSTLELGDSALYLCASSLDRGVYNEQFFGPGTRLTVL.